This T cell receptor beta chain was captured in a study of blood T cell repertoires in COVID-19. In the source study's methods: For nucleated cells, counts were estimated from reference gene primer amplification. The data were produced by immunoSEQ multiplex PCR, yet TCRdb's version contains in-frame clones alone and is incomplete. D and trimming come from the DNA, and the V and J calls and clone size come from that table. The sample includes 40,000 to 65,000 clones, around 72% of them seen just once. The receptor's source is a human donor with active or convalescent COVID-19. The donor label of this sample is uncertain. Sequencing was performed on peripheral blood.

DNA of the CDR3: TGTGCCAGCCGCAGCGGGTTCTACAATGAGCAGTTCTTC. Its translation is CASRSGFYNEQFF. The rearrangement links TRBV25-1 to TRBJ2-1, with D possibly matching TRBD2 (6 bases). Germline lookup yields CDR1 MGHDK and CDR2 SYGVNS. This CDR3 spans 13 amino acids. The germline V and J ends were trimmed by 8 bases and 3 bases, with 11 bases remaining between them.